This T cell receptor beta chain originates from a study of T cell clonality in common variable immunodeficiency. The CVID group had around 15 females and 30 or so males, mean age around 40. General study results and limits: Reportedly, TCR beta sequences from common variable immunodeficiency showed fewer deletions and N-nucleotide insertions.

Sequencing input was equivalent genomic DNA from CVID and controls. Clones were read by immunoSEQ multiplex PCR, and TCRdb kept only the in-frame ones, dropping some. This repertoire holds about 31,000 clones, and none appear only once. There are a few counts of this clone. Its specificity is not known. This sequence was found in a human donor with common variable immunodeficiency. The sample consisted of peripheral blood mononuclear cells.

Here the CDR3 reads CASINRGQETQYF. The CDR3 bases that were read are TGTGCCAGCATCAACAGGGGGCAAGAGACC. This chain uses TRBV7-2 with TRBJ2-5; 8 bases fit TRBD1. The sequence runs out 3 residues before the end of the CDR3; the remainder is reconstructed from the germline J gene. With V trimmed by 7 bases and J by 2 bases, 3 bases remained unmatched. The CDR3 extends over 13 amino acids. CDR1 is SGHTA, CDR2 FQGNSA, per germline.